A selection of T cell receptor beta chains follows, all from one sample in a study of blood T cell repertoires in COVID-19. Clones were sequenced by immunoSEQ multiplex PCR, and TCRdb holds only the in-frame ones, with some missing. The repertoire holds approximately 60,000 clones, with approximately 84% as singletons. Sequenced material: peripheral blood. Receptors were obtained from a man in his 70s with active COVID-19. The CDR3 runs from the conserved cysteine through the conserved F or W. D genes are given only for firm matches. Size is stated for part of the rows, as once, few or many counts, or as a class when the clone is expanded.

v_call: TRBV5-1; j_call: TRBJ1-2; d_call: .; clone_size: few; cdr3_aa: CASSQLSGDYGYTF; cdr3_nt: TGCGCCAGCTCCCAGCTTAGCGGGGACTATGGCTACACCTTC
v_call: TRBV4-2; j_call: TRBJ2-3; d_call: .; clone_size: .; cdr3_aa: CASSRTQVWDTQYF; cdr3_nt: TGTGCCAGCAGTAGGACACAAGTATGGGATACGCAGTATTTT
v_call: TRBV11-3; j_call: TRBJ2-3; d_call: .; clone_size: .; cdr3_aa: CASSLGKLADNTDTQYF; cdr3_nt: TGTGCCAGCAGCTTAGGAAAATTAGCGGATAACACAGATACGCAGTATTTT
v_call: TRBV18; j_call: TRBJ2-7; d_call: TRBD1; clone_size: .; cdr3_aa: CASSPSIWQGAHEQYF; cdr3_nt: TGTGCCAGCTCACCATCGATTTGGCAGGGGGCCCACGAGCAGTACTTC
v_call: TRBV9; j_call: TRBJ1-3; d_call: TRBD1; clone_size: .; cdr3_aa: CASSVDTGGWGNTIYF; cdr3_nt: TGTGCCAGCAGCGTAGACACAGGGGGATGGGGAAACACCATATATTTT
v_call: TRBV19; j_call: TRBJ2-3; d_call: TRBD1; clone_size: .; cdr3_aa: CASSGDRVRTDTQYF; cdr3_nt: TGTGCCAGTAGTGGGGACAGGGTCCGCACAGATACGCAGTATTTT
v_call: TRBV6-4; j_call: TRBJ1-2; d_call: TRBD1; clone_size: .; cdr3_aa: CASSDLGTVSNYGYTF; cdr3_nt: TGTGCCAGCAGTGACCTTGGGACAGTCTCTAACTATGGCTACACCTTC
v_call: TRBV18; j_call: TRBJ2-1; d_call: .; clone_size: .; cdr3_aa: CASFSQGENEQFF; cdr3_nt: TGTGCCAGCTTTTCACAGGGAGAGAATGAGCAGTTCTTC
v_call: TRBV18; j_call: TRBJ2-2; d_call: .; clone_size: .; cdr3_aa: CASSPLQGGELFF; cdr3_nt: TGTGCCAGCTCACCACTACAGGGAGGGGAGCTGTTTTTT
v_call: TRBV27; j_call: TRBJ2-7; d_call: .; clone_size: few; cdr3_aa: CASSLSLGTTYEQYF; cdr3_nt: TGTGCCAGCAGTTTATCACTGGGGACAACCTACGAGCAGTACTTC
v_call: TRBV7-3; j_call: TRBJ2-2; d_call: TRBD2; clone_size: .; cdr3_aa: CASSFGGTSGVGELFF; cdr3_nt: TGTGCCAGCAGCTTCGGCGGGACTAGCGGTGTTGGGGAGCTGTTTTTT
v_call: TRBV7-2; j_call: TRBJ2-1; d_call: TRBD2; clone_size: .; cdr3_aa: CASSLGGTSGRNEQFF; cdr3_nt: TGTGCCAGCAGCTTAGGAGGGACTAGCGGGAGAAATGAGCAGTTCTTC
v_call: TRBV11-1; j_call: TRBJ1-5; d_call: .; clone_size: few; cdr3_aa: CASSLSSNQPQHF; cdr3_nt: TGTGCCAGCAGCTTGAGTAGCAATCAGCCCCAGCATTTT
v_call: TRBV5-6; j_call: TRBJ2-7; d_call: .; clone_size: few; cdr3_aa: CASTGQLTSYEQYF; cdr3_nt: TGTGCCAGCACCGGACAGCTTACCTCCTACGAGCAGTACTTC
v_call: TRBV5-1; j_call: TRBJ2-1; d_call: TRBD2; clone_size: .; cdr3_aa: CASSRWTSGVSSYNEQFF; cdr3_nt: TGCGCCAGCAGCCGTTGGACTAGCGGGGTTAGCTCCTACAATGAGCAGTTCTTC
v_call: TRBV28; j_call: TRBJ1-1; d_call: .; clone_size: .; cdr3_aa: CASSPRGGGNTEAFF; cdr3_nt: TGTGCCAGCAGTCCCAGGGGTGGGGGGAACACTGAAGCTTTCTTT
v_call: TRBV2; j_call: TRBJ1-2; d_call: TRBD1; clone_size: .; cdr3_aa: CASSLRTGNYGYTF; cdr3_nt: TGTGCCAGCAGTTTGCGGACAGGGAACTATGGCTACACCTTC
v_call: TRBV2; j_call: TRBJ1-4; d_call: .; clone_size: .; cdr3_aa: CASSLGGRENEKLFF; cdr3_nt: TGTGCCAGCAGCCTTGGTGGGAGGGAGAATGAAAAACTGTTTTTT
v_call: TRBV18; j_call: TRBJ2-1; d_call: .; clone_size: .; cdr3_aa: CASSRTARGFNEQFF; cdr3_nt: TGTGCCAGCTCACGCACCGCACGAGGTTTCAATGAGCAGTTCTTC
v_call: TRBV7-9; j_call: TRBJ2-7; d_call: TRBD1; clone_size: .; cdr3_aa: CASSPRTGPIYEQYF; cdr3_nt: TGTGCCAGCAGCCCTAGGACAGGACCGATCTACGAGCAGTACTTC
v_call: TRBV6-2/TRBV6-3; j_call: TRBJ2-1; d_call: .; clone_size: .; cdr3_aa: CASSYVGQAEILSSYNEQFF; cdr3_nt: TGTGCCAGCAGTTACGTTGGGCAGGCAGAGATATTGAGCTCCTACAATGAGCAGTTCTTC
v_call: TRBV6-2/TRBV6-3; j_call: TRBJ2-7; d_call: TRBD2; clone_size: .; cdr3_aa: CASSPSGSSYEQYF; cdr3_nt: TGTGCCAGCAGCCCTAGCGGAAGCTCCTACGAGCAGTACTTC